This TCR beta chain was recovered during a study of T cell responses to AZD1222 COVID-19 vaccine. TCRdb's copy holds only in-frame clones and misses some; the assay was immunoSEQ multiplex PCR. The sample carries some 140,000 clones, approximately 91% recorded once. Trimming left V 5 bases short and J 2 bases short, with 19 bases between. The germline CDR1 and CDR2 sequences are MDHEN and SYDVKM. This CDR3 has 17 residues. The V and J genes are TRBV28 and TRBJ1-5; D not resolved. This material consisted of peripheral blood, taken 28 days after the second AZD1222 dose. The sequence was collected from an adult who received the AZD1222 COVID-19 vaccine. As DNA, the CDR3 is TGTGCCAGCAGTCCTCGGGAGACCCTTTTTGGCAATCAGCCCCAGCATTTT. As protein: CASSPRETLFGNQPQHF.